These 9 T cell receptor beta chains were sequenced from one sample in a study of shared clonotypes between healthy human individuals. Naive CD8 cells, CD45RO-negative and positively selected for CCR7, excluded terminally differentiated effector memory CD45RA+ cells. The table came from immunoSEQ multiplex PCR; TCRdb's copy has only in-frame clones and leaves some out. The repertoire has around 2,000,000 clones, about 95% of them found once; the top ten carry more than 0.95%. The sample consisted of naive CD8+ T cells sorted from blood. The receptors were gathered from a young man in good health.

Remarks on this clone: Additional DNA sequences in this sample encode the identical CDR3. The J gene is TRBJ2-7, the V gene TRBV19, with 9 bases matching TRBD2. Germline lookup yields CDR1 LNHDA and CDR2 SQIVND (reference sequence). This CDR3 contains 14 residues. V was pared by 5 bases and J by 1 base, with 3 bases of the junction left unmatched. The CDR3 is CASSPSGGSYEQYF. In DNA, the CDR3 is TGTGCCAGTAGTCCAAGCGGGGGGTCCTACGAGCAGTACTTC.

This chain links TRBV30 with TRBJ1-6; TRBD1 agrees at 9 bases. CDR3 size: 15 residues. V dropped 3 bases and J dropped 8; count of bases not matched to a gene: 8. Per germline, CDR1 GTSNPN and CDR2 SVGIG (reference sequence). The chain's CDR3 is CAWSPTGTGHSPLHF. CDR3 bases: TGTGCCTGGAGCCCCACCGGGACAGGGCATTCACCCCTCCACTTT.

This chain joins TRBV15 and TRBJ2-6; D is unresolved. With 3 bases removed from V and 1 base from J, the gap between germline ends came to 4 bases. The CDR3 has 14 residues. Germline V gene data show CDR1 as LNHNV and CDR2 as YYDKDF (reference sequence). In DNA, the CDR3 is TGTGCCACCAGCAGCCTTTCTGGGGCCAACGTCCTGACTTTC. It yields the protein CATSSLSGANVLTF.

The chain combines TRBV5-4 with TRBJ2-3; the D is unclear. Trimming pared 9 bases from V and 2 bases from J, leaving 13 bases between. The CDR3 consists of 13 residues. The germline V gene has CDR1 SGHNT and CDR2 YYREEE (reference sequence). CDR3 sequence reads: CATQLLPTDTQYF. The CDR3 bases are TGTGCCACACAGCTCCTACCCACAGATACGCAGTATTTT.

A remark on this clone: Different DNA sequences within this sample yield the same CDR3. The chain couples TRBV9 to TRBJ2-7; D unresolved. The length of the CDR3 is 13 residues. Germline V gene sequence: CDR1 SGDLS, CDR2 YYNGEE. Deletions cut 3 bases from V and 1 base from J, with 8 bases between. CDR3 residues: CASSAGQSYEQYF. The DNA of the CDR3 is TGTGCCAGCAGCGCTGGTCAGTCCTACGAGCAGTACTTC.

The chain is built from TRBV23-1 and TRBJ2-7; perhaps TRBD1 as D (5 bases). TRBV23-1 is sorted into the ORF group, with uncertain function. CDR3 length: 15 residues. Trimming took 4 bases from V and 2 from J, leaving 15 bases between them. The CDR3 DNA follows: TGCGCCAGCAGTCGCCTCCGACAGCAACCCTACGAGCAGTACTTC. It yields the protein CASSRLRQQPYEQYF.

This clone was seen more than once but under ten times. The sample carries other DNA sequences with the same CDR3. The chain has TRBV28 and TRBJ1-5; D unclear. CDR3 size: 11 residues. From germline, CDR1 is MDHEN and CDR2 SYDVKM. V was cut by 4 bases and J by 7 bases, with 5 bases left in between. For the CDR3, the DNA is TGTGCCAGCAGTTCGGTACAGCCCCAGCATTTT. It is translated as CASSSVQPQHF.

V is TRBV27 and J is TRBJ1-6, with 9 bases aligning to TRBD1. The CDR3 has 16 residues. V lost 3 bases and J lost 10; bases outside the gene matches: 10. Looked up from germline, CDR1 is MNHEY and CDR2 is SMNVEV (reference sequence). The CDR3 bases are TGTGCCAGCAGTTTCGGCCCGGGACAGGGACCATCACCCCTCCACTTT. Its protein is CASSFGPGQGPSPLHF.

Only one count was recorded for this clone. The J gene is TRBJ2-7, the V gene TRBV7-2; the D gene is possibly TRBD2 (7 bases). Per germline, CDR1 SGHTA and CDR2 FQGNSA. CDR3 size: 17 residues. The V and J ends lost 7 bases and 3 bases respectively, with 25 bases between them. In nucleotides, the CDR3 is TGTGCCAGCACCTTCCCCGGGGGCGGGAGAGGGGTCTACGAGCAGTACTTC. Encoded protein: CASTFPGGGRGVYEQYF. The variable domain in full, completed from reference TRBV7-2 and TRBJ2-7, reads GAGVSQSPSNKVTEKGKDVELRCDPISGHTALYWYRQSLGQGLEFLIYFQGNSAPDKSGLPSDRFSAERTGGSVSTLTIQRTQQEDSAVYLCASTFPGGGRGVYEQYFGPGTRLTVT.